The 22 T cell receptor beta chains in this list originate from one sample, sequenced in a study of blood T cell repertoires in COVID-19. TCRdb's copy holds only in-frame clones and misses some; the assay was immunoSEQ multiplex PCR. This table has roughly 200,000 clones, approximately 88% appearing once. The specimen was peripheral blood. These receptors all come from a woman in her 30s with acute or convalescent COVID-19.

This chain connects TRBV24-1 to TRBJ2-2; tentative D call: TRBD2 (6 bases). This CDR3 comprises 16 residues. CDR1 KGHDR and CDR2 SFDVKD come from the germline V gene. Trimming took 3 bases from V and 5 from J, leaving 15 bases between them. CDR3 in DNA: TGTGCCACCAGTGATCCCCCTCGGGCGGGAACCGGGGAGCTGTTTTTT. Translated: CATSDPPRAGTGELFF.

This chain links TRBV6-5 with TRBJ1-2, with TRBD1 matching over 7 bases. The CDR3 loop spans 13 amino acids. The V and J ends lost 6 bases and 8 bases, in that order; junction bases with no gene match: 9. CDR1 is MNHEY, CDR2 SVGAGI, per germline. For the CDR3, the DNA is TGTGCCAGCAGCCGAGGGACAGCTATGGGCTACACCTTC. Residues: CASSRGTAMGYTF.

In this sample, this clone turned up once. In nucleotides, the CDR3 is TGTGCCAGCAGCTTAGGGCTAGCGGTAAATGAGCAGTTCTTC. Translation gives CASSLGLAVNEQFF. This chain joins TRBV11-2 and TRBJ2-1; 7 nucleotides align to TRBD2. CDR3 length: 14 residues. Trimming at V came to 1 base and at J to 7 bases, leaving 4 bases not matched to a gene. The germline V gene has CDR1 SGHAT and CDR2 FQNNGV.

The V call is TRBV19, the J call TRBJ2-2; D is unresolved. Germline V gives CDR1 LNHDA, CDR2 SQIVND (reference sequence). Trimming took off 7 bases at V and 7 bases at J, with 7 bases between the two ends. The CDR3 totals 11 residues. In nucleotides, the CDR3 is TGTGCCAGTACCTCCTTCGGGGAGCTGTTTTTT. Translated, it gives CASTSFGELFF.

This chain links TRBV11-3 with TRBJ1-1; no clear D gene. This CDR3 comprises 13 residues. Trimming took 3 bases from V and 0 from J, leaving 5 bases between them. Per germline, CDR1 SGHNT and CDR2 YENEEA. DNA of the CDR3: TGTGCCAGCAGCTTTCAGGTGAACACTGAAGCTTTCTTT. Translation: CASSFQVNTEAFF.

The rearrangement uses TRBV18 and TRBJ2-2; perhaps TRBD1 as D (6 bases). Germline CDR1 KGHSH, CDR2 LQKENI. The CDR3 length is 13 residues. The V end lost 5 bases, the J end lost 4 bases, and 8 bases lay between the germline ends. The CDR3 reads CASSGDITGELFF. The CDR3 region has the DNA TGTGCCAGCTCAGGGGACATCACCGGGGAGCTGTTTTTT.

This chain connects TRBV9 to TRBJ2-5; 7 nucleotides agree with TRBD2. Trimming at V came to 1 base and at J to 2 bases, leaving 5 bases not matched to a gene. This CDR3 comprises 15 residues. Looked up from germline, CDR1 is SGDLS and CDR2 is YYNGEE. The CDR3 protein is CASSVLGTIQETQYF. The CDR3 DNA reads TGTGCCAGCAGCGTACTGGGGACTATTCAAGAGACCCAGTACTTC.

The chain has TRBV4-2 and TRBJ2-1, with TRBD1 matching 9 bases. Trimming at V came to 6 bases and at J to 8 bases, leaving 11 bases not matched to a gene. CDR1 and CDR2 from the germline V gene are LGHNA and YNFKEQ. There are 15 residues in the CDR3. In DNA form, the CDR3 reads TGTGCCAGCAGACCCGGGGACAGGGATATCCATGAGCAGTTCTTC. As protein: CASRPGDRDIHEQFF.

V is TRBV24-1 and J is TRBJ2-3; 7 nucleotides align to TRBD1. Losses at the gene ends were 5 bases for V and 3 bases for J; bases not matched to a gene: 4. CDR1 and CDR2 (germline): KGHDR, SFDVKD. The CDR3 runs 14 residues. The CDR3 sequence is CATSGTGGTDTQYF. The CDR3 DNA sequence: TGTGCCACCAGTGGGACAGGAGGTACAGATACGCAGTATTTT.

The CDR3 spells CASSQVVGLYSGANVLTF. The CDR3 DNA reads as TGTGCCAGCAGCCAAGTAGTGGGACTTTACTCTGGGGCCAACGTCCTGACTTTC. This chain links TRBV4-2 with TRBJ2-6; the D gene is possibly TRBD2 (6 bases). Germline CDR1 is LGHNA and CDR2 is YNFKEQ. The V end lost 1 base, the J end lost 0 bases, and 13 bases lay between the germline ends. This CDR3 comprises 18 residues.

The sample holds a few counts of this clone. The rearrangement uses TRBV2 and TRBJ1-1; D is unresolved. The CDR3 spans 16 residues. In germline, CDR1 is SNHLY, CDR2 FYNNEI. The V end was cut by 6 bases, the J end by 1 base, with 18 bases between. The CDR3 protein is CASRGWADSGNTEAFF. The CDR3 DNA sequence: TGTGCCAGCAGGGGGTGGGCGGACTCAGGGAACACTGAAGCTTTCTTT.

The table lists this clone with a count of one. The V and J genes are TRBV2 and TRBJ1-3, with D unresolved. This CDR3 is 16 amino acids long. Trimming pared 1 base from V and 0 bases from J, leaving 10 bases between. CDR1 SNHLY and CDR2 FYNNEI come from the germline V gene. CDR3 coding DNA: TGTGCCAGCAGTGAAGTCCCGCAGAACTCTGGAAACACCATATATTTT. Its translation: CASSEVPQNSGNTIYF.

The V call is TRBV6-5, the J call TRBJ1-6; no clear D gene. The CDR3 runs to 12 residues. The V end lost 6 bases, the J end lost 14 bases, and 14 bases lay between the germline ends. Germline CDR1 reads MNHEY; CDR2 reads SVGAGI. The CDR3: CASSLDWSSLHF. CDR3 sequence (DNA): TGTGCCAGCAGCCTGGACTGGTCTTCCCTCCACTTT.

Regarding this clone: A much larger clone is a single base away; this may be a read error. CDR3 nucleotide sequence: TGCGCCAGCAGCTTGGTTGGGACTAGCGGCACAGATACGCAGTATTTT. It encodes CASSLVGTSGTDTQYF. The chain joins TRBV5-1 to TRBJ2-3, with 10 bases fitting TRBD2. The trim removed 0 bases at V and 1 base at J, leaving 2 bases unmatched. The CDR3 consists of 16 residues. The germline V gene encodes CDR1 SGHRS and CDR2 YFSETQ.

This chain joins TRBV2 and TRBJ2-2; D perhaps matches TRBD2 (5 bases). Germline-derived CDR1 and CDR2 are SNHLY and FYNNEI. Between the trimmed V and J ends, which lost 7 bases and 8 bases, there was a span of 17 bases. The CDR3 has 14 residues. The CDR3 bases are TGTGCCAGCATCCCCTTGACGGGATCAGGGGAGCTGTTTTTT. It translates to CASIPLTGSGELFF.

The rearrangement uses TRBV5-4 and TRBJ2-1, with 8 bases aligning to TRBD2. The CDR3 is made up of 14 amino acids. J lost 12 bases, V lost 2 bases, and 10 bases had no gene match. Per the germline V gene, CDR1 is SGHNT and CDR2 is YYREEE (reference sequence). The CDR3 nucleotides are TGTGCCAGCAGCTTAGCGGGGGCGGGGATCGTGCAGTTCTTC. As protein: CASSLAGAGIVQFF.

The CDR3: CASSQDPGRYGYTF. The CDR3 DNA sequence: TGTGCCAGCAGCCAAGATCCTGGGAGGTATGGCTACACCTTC. The rearrangement joins TRBV4-2 to TRBJ1-2; D is ambiguous. Germline V lookup: CDR1 LGHNA, CDR2 YNFKEQ. The CDR3 is 14 residues long. Trimming left V 0 bases short and J 5 bases short, with 10 bases between.

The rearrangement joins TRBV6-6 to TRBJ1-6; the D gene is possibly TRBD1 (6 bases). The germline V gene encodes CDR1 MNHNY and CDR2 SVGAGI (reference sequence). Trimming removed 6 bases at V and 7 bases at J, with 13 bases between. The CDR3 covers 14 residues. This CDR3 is CASRSGTTNSPLHF. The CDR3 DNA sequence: TGTGCCAGCAGATCCGGGACAACGAATTCACCCCTCCACTTT.

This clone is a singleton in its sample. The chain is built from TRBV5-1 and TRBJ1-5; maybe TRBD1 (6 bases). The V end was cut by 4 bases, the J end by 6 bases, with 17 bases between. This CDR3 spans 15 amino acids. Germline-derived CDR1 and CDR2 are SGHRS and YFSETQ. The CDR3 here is CASSPAGTFGQPQHF. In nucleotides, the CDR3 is TGCGCCAGCAGCCCAGCCGGGACATTCGGTCAGCCCCAGCATTTT.

CDR3 DNA sequence: TGTGCCAGCAGCGCCCTAGCGGGAGGCTACAATGAGCAGTTCTTC. Amino acid sequence: CASSALAGGYNEQFF. The gene calls are TRBV7-2 and TRBJ2-1; 11 bases are a match to TRBD2. In germline, CDR1 is SGHTA, CDR2 FQGNSA. The V segment lost 5 bases and the J segment 3 bases; nucleotides outside the gene matches: 3. The length of the CDR3 is 15 residues.

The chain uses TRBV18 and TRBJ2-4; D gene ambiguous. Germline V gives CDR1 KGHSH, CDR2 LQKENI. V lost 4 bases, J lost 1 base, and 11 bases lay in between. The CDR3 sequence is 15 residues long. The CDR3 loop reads CASSLDFLAKNIQYF. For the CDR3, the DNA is TGTGCCAGCTCACTCGACTTTTTGGCCAAAAACATTCAGTACTTC.

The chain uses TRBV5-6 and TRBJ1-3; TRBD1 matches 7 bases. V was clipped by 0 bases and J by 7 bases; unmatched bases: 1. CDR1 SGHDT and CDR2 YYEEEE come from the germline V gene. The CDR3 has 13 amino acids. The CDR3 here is CASSLDRGNTIYF. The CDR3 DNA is TGTGCCAGCAGCTTGGACAGGGGTAACACCATATATTTT.